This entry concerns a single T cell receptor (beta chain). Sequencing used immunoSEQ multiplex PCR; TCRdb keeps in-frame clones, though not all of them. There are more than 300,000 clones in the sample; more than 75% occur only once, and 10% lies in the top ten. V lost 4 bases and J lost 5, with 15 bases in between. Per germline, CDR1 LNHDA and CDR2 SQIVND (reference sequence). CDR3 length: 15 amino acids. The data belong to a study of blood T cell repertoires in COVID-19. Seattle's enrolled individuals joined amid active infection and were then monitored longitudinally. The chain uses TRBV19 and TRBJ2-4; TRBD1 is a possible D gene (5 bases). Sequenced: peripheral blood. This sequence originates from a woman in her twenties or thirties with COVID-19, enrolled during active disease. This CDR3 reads CASSTEQVPQNIQYF. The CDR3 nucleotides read TGTGCCAGTAGTACCGAACAGGTTCCCCAAAACATTCAGTACTTC.